The rows below give T cell receptor beta chains drawn from one sample of a study of human CD8 memory T cell subsets. TCRdb reprocessed the 5' RACE reads and keeps a single row for each CDR3 protein, giving no DNA. The table counts approximately 4,300 distinct CDR3 sequences; under 30% lies in the top ten. The sequenced sample consisted of CD8+ T cells from PBMCs. Source of these receptors: a human donor in good health. Both conserved end residues are part of each CDR3. Rows may omit the clone size; those that give it use once, few, many or a size class.

clone size,J gene,V gene,CDR3 protein
.,TRBJ1-2,TRBV28,CASSFRESKLTLDYGYTF
.,TRBJ2-7,TRBV20-1,CSAHRLGLAESYEQYF
.,TRBJ1-5,TRBV4-3,CASSQAGTHQPQHF
.,TRBJ2-5,TRBV20-1,CSARDGQPQETQYF
large,TRBJ2-3,TRBV15,CATSRATGDLVADTQYF
.,TRBJ2-7,TRBV6-6,CASSYSEGPNEQYF
.,TRBJ2-3,TRBV4-3,CASSQTGDQASTDTQYF
.,TRBJ1-2,TRBV19,CASRRGADTSYGYTF
.,TRBJ2-1,TRBV6-5,CASGGEPYNEQFF
.,TRBJ1-1,TRBV20-1,CSAGTVLGDTEAFF
.,TRBJ1-1,TRBV7-2,CASSLGIRHTEAFF
.,TRBJ2-1,TRBV6-4,CASSEESSSYNEQFF
.,TRBJ1-1,TRBV19,CASSLGARTEAFF
.,TRBJ2-5,TRBV20-1,CSARASHLLARQETQYF
.,TRBJ2-1,TRBV6-1,CASSESGEAYNEQFF
.,TRBJ2-1,TRBV4-2,CASSQDPLGEINEQFF
medium-sized,TRBJ2-1,TRBV6-5,CASSPAVYNEQFF
.,TRBJ2-5,TRBV21-1,CASGRRESPLQETQYF
medium-sized,TRBJ2-5,TRBV15,CATATGRLPQETQYF
.,TRBJ2-7,TRBV18,CASSPRLYEQYF
.,TRBJ1-3,TRBV29-1,CSVETDSGNTIYF
medium-sized,TRBJ1-1,TRBV25-1,CASSTGDGDTEAFF
.,TRBJ2-3,TRBV6-4,CASSGDRDGDTQYF
.,TRBJ2-2,TRBV25-1,CASSDPGETGELFF